The 18 T cell receptor beta chains given below trace back to one sample, sequenced in a study of read filtering for tumor transcriptome and immune sequencing. Molecular barcoded adaptors covering alpha/delta and beta/gamma chains were used on 400 to 450 ng RNA. TCRdb used MiXCR to reprocess the reads, holding one entry per CDR3 protein. Of roughly 41,000 distinct CDR3 sequences listed, roughly 13% are singletons. Sequenced sample: a population of CD138-negative cells sorted from bone marrow. These TCRs come from a donor aged 40 or over with multiple myeloma.

This clonotype was observed many times. The chain links TRBV20-1 to TRBJ2-2; D remains unclear. The V end was cut by 7 bases, the J end by 0 bases, with 12 bases between. CDR3 size: 14 residues. Germline V gene lookup returns CDR1 DFQATT and CDR2 SNEGSKA (reference sequence). The CDR3 nucleotides read TGCAGTGTTTCAGACTCACCGAACACCGGGGAGCTGTTTTTT. Translation gives CSVSDSPNTGELFF.

Ten or more counts support this clonotype. The chain uses TRBV7-6 and TRBJ2-7; D is uncertain. The germline V and J ends were trimmed by 1 base and 0 bases, with 7 bases remaining between them. This CDR3 is 14 amino acids long. CDR1 and CDR2 from the germline V gene are SGHVS and FNYEAQ. CDR3 protein: CASSLGPSSYEQYF. The CDR3 DNA follows: TGTGCCAGCAGCTTAGGACCGAGCTCCTACGAGCAGTACTTC. Full variable domain (remainder filled in from reference TRBV7-6 and TRBJ2-7): GAGVSQSPRYKVTKRGQDVALRCDPISGHVSLYWYRQALGQGPEFLTYFNYEAQQDKSGLPNDRFSAERPEGSISTLTIQRTEQRDSAMYRCASSLGPSSYEQYFGPGTRLTVT.

On this clonotype itself: This could be a read error, since a much larger clone is one nucleotide away. This chain's CDR3 is CASSPRRSDQRDEQFF. CDR3 DNA: TGTGCCAGCAGTCCACGCCGGAGCGACCAACGAGATGAGCAGTTCTTC. This sequence joins TRBV27 and TRBJ2-1; D is unclear. V dropped 5 bases and J dropped 8 bases, with 22 bases sitting between them. CDR1 and CDR2 (germline): MNHEY, SMNVEV (reference sequence). This CDR3 is 16 amino acids long.

The table lists this clonotype with many counts. The CDR3 protein is CASSYETGGGNQPQHF. The DNA of the CDR3 is TGTGCCAGCAGTTATGAGACAGGGGGCGGCAATCAGCCCCAGCATTTT. The J gene is TRBJ1-5, the V gene TRBV7-9, with 10 bases that match TRBD1. The V gene's germline CDR1 is SEHNR and CDR2 FQNEAQ (reference sequence). The CDR3 is 16 residues long. The V segment lost 6 bases and the J segment 2 bases; nucleotides outside the gene matches: 7.

This clonotype was counted only a few times. The V gene is TRBV4-3, the J gene TRBJ2-7; D is perhaps TRBD1 (6 bases). Trimming stripped 0 bases from V and 3 bases from J, with 12 bases between. The CDR3 loop spans 15 amino acids. Germline loops: CDR1 LGHNA, CDR2 YSLEER. The CDR3 sequence: CASSQDNARGYEQYF. The DNA for the CDR3 is TGCGCCAGCAGCCAAGATAACGCCAGGGGCTACGAGCAGTACTTC.

This clonotype occurred many times. The gene calls are TRBV20-1 and TRBJ2-7; either TRBD1 or TRBD2 may supply D (7 bases each). Between the trimmed V and J ends, which lost 1 base and 2 bases, there was a span of 15 bases. CDR1 is DFQATT and CDR2 is SNEGSKA in the germline V gene (reference sequence). The CDR3 loop spans 15 amino acids. The CDR3 loop is CSARAGGVPPYEQYF. The DNA of the CDR3 is TGCAGTGCTAGAGCAGGGGGGGTTCCTCCCTACGAGCAGTACTTC.

In its sample, this clonotype was seen many times. V usage is TRBV2 and J usage is TRBJ2-3; perhaps D is TRBD1 or TRBD2 (5 bases each). Trimming took off 10 bases at V and 0 bases at J, with 14 bases between the two ends. This CDR3 has 14 amino acids. Germline CDR1 and CDR2: SNHLY and FYNNEI. CDR3 bases: TGTGCCACCAGGGCTCGGGGAAGCACAGATACGCAGTATTTT. It is translated as CATRARGSTDTQYF.

This clonotype has ten or more counts. The gene calls are TRBV7-2 and TRBJ2-7; maybe TRBD1 (6 bases). This CDR3 is built from 10 residues. Between the trimmed V and J ends, which lost 4 bases and 12 bases, there was a span of 10 bases. The germline V gene has CDR1 SGHTA and CDR2 FQGNSA. This CDR3 is CASSYRVPYF. As DNA, the CDR3 is TGTGCCAGCAGCTACAGGGTTCCGTACTTC.

This clonotype was recorded many times. The rearrangement uses TRBV29-1 and TRBJ2-1, with D perhaps matching TRBD1 (6 bases). The V gene's germline CDR1 is SQVTM and CDR2 ANQGSEA. CDR3 length equals 10 residues. Trimming removed 7 bases from V and 11 bases from J, with 12 bases in between. The CDR3 spells CSAQGSKQFF. The CDR3 region has the DNA TGCAGCGCACAGGGAAGCAAGCAGTTCTTC.

In this sample, this clonotype turned up many times. CDR3 sequence reads: CASSPGQGAYQPQHF. The CDR3 bases are TGTGCCAGCTCACCGGGACAGGGGGCCTATCAGCCCCAGCATTTT. V usage is TRBV18 and J usage is TRBJ1-5, with 12 bases aligning to TRBD1. The CDR3 is 15 amino acids. V shed 3 bases and J 5 bases; nucleotides not matched to a gene: 2. CDR1 and CDR2 from the germline V gene are KGHSH and LQKENI.

This clonotype was picked up many times. The CDR3 protein is CASSLGQGQNQPQHF. CDR3 nucleotides: TGTGCCAGCAGCCTCGGACAGGGGCAAAATCAGCCCCAGCATTTT. This rearrangement joins TRBV7-2 to TRBJ1-5; 9 bases are shared with TRBD1. The CDR3 contains 15 residues. The germline CDR1 and CDR2 sequences are SGHTA and FQGNSA. Trimming at V came to 5 bases and at J to 4 bases, leaving 6 bases not matched to a gene. Together with reference TRBV7-2 and TRBJ1-5, the CDR3 gives the full variable domain: GAGVSQSPSNKVTEKGKDVELRCDPISGHTALYWYRQSLGQGLEFLIYFQGNSAPDKSGLPSDRFSAERTGGSVSTLTIQRTQQEDSAVYLCASSLGQGQNQPQHFGDGTRLSIL.

This clonotype was found many times. The chain carries TRBV19 and TRBJ2-3; perhaps D is TRBD1 or TRBD2 (5 bases each). Germline loops: CDR1 LNHDA, CDR2 SQIVND (reference sequence). V was pared by 2 bases and J by 0 bases, with 9 bases between. The CDR3 extends over 15 amino acids. DNA for the CDR3: TGTGCCAGTAGTATAATGGGGACCAGCACAGATACGCAGTATTTT. Translating it yields CASSIMGTSTDTQYF.

In this sample, this clonotype turned up many times. The chain uses TRBV29-1 and TRBJ1-5; D might be TRBD1 (5 bases). This CDR3 comprises 12 residues. The V end was cut by 7 bases, the J end by 8 bases, with 15 bases between. Germline assignment: CDR1 SQVTM and CDR2 ANQGSEA. CDR3 sequence (DNA): TGCAGCGGGTGGGGCCCAGGCGAGCCCCAGCATTTT. It codes for CSGWGPGEPQHF.

This clonotype was recorded many times. The V call is TRBV11-2, the J call TRBJ2-5, with D perhaps TRBD2 (6 bases). V dropped 10 bases and J dropped 0 bases, with 15 bases sitting between them. Germline V lookup: CDR1 SGHAT, CDR2 FQNNGV. The CDR3 consists of 14 residues. The CDR3 DNA reads as TGTGCCACTGCGGGATACAGGTACCAAGAGACCCAGTACTTC. Translating gives CATAGYRYQETQYF.

This clonotype appeared many times. The chain employs TRBV12-3 or TRBV12-4 and TRBJ1-5, with 10 bases aligning to TRBD1. The V gene end was trimmed by 4 bases and the J gene end by 6 bases; junction bases not matched to a gene: 3. This CDR3 spans 14 amino acids. DNA for the CDR3: TGTGCCAGCAGTTCGACAGGGGGCGGTCAGCCCCAGCATTTT. It encodes CASSSTGGGQPQHF.

This clonotype was detected many times. This chain links TRBV28 with TRBJ2-1; the match to TRBD2 covers 8 bases. In germline, CDR1 is MDHEN, CDR2 SYDVKM. V was clipped by 6 bases and J by 0 bases; unmatched bases: 7. This CDR3 has 16 residues. The CDR3 loop is CASSRIAGSSYNEQFF. DNA of the CDR3: TGTGCCAGCAGCCGTATAGCGGGAAGCTCCTACAATGAGCAGTTCTTC.

This clonotype was counted a few times. Since a much larger clone is just one base distant, this may be a read error. The chain has TRBV12-3 or TRBV12-4 and TRBJ2-1; D uncertain. V was cut by 8 bases and J by 0 bases, with 11 bases left in between. The CDR3 spans 14 residues. CDR3 sequence (DNA): TGTGCCAGCGGAGAAAGGAGCTCCTACAATGAGCAGTTCTTC. Protein product: CASGERSSYNEQFF.

This clonotype was detected a few times. A much larger clone is a single base away; this may be a read error. The chain couples TRBV11-3 to TRBJ2-1; D ambiguous. V dropped 4 bases and J dropped 8 bases, with 9 bases sitting between them. Germline-derived CDR1 and CDR2 are SGHNT and YENEEA. This CDR3 comprises 12 residues. The CDR3 DNA reads TGTGCCAGCAGCTCTTATACCGATGAGCAGTTCTTC. As protein: CASSSYTDEQFF.